The 16 T cell receptor beta chains below come from one sample, sequenced in a study of chemoradiotherapy in HPV16-positive cancers. Sequenced by immunoSEQ multiplex PCR; TCRdb stores in-frame clones only, minus some. The data contain about 20,000 clones, more than 80% of them seen just once; the ten biggest clones take up about 4%. The material sequenced was blood, taken from a patient who underwent chemoradiotherapy. The source of these receptors is a human donor with HPV-associated anogenital cancer.

The chain couples TRBV18 to TRBJ2-3, with 12 bases fitting TRBD2. The germline CDR1 and CDR2 sequences are KGHSH and LQKENI. J was trimmed by 1 base and V by 3 bases; bases with no gene match: 2. This CDR3 has 16 amino acids. CDR3 loop: CASSPRLAGGTDTQYF. The CDR3 nucleotides read TGTGCCAGCTCACCTAGACTAGCGGGGGGCACAGATACGCAGTATTTT.

This chain connects TRBV19 to TRBJ1-1; D is possibly TRBD1 (6 bases). V was trimmed by 3 bases and J by 1 base, leaving 18 bases between them. The CDR3 loop spans 17 amino acids. Germline lookup yields CDR1 LNHDA and CDR2 SQIVND (reference sequence). The CDR3 loop reads CASSIQGGGVWNTEAFF. The CDR3 DNA reads TGTGCCAGTAGTATTCAAGGGGGTGGGGTTTGGAACACTGAAGCTTTCTTT. The whole variable domain, remainder taken from reference TRBV19 and TRBJ1-1, is DGGITQSPKYLFRKEGQNVTLSCEQNLNHDAMYWYRQDPGQGLRLIYYSQIVNDFQKGDIAEGYSVSREKKESFPLTVTSAQKNPTAFYLCASSIQGGGVWNTEAFFGQGTRLTVV.

This chain joins TRBV7-3 and TRBJ2-3; D remains ambiguous. Germline-derived CDR1 and CDR2 are SGHTA and FQGTGA. This CDR3 contains 13 residues. V was shortened by 6 bases and J by 2 bases, with 9 bases between the two germline ends. In DNA, the CDR3 is TGTGCCAGCAGTTACTCGGCCACAGATACGCAGTATTTT. Protein sequence: CASSYSATDTQYF. The entire variable domain, with the rest obtained from reference TRBV7-3 and TRBJ2-3, is as follows: GAGVSQTPSNKVTEKGKYVELRCDPISGHTALYWYRQSLGQGPEFLIYFQGTGAADDSGLPNDRFFAVRPEGSVSTLKIQRTERGDSAVYLCASSYSATDTQYFGPGTRLTVL.

The rearrangement joins TRBV19 to TRBJ1-1, with 7 bases lining up with TRBD1. The junction had 6 bases not matched to a gene; V was cut back by 7 bases and J by 7 bases. This CDR3 is built from 12 residues. Per the germline V gene, CDR1 is LNHDA and CDR2 is SQIVND (reference sequence). CDR3 DNA: TGTGCCAGTATCAGAGGGGGCGGTGAAGCTTTCTTT. As protein: CASIRGGGEAFF.

CDR3: CASSLSPYNEQFF. CDR3 nucleotide sequence: TGTGCCAGCAGCTTAAGCCCCTACAATGAGCAGTTCTTC. The chain links TRBV7-2 to TRBJ2-1; D unclear. The CDR3 covers 13 residues. Germline assignment: CDR1 SGHTA and CDR2 FQGNSA. The V end was cut by 2 bases, the J end by 2 bases, with 4 bases between.

The V call is TRBV7-9, the J call TRBJ1-1; maybe TRBD1 (6 bases). CDR3 length: 15 amino acids. Germline CDR1 reads SEHNR; CDR2 reads FQNEAQ (reference sequence). Trimming removed 1 base from V and 1 base from J, with 10 bases in between. As DNA, the CDR3 is TGTGCCAGCAGCTTAGTGGACAGCCAGAACACTGAAGCTTTCTTT. This codes for CASSLVDSQNTEAFF.

The chain is built from TRBV6-5 and TRBJ1-2; D uncertain. The ends were cut back, 5 bases at V and 5 bases at J, with 12 bases in the middle. Germline values: CDR1 MNHEY, CDR2 SVGAGI. This CDR3 contains 13 residues. CDR3 bases: TGTGCCAGCAGTCCCGTATCGGGATATGGCTACACCTTC. Its protein product is CASSPVSGYGYTF.

This sequence joins TRBV7-9 and TRBJ1-2; D unclear. Trimming left V 7 bases short and J 6 bases short, with 15 bases between. Germline lookup yields CDR1 SEHNR and CDR2 FQNEAQ (reference sequence). The CDR3 runs 13 residues. The CDR3 region has the DNA TGTGCCAGCACCACGGGAGTTGCAGATGGCTACACCTTC. It codes for CASTTGVADGYTF.

The table lists this clone with a count of one. The chain couples TRBV10-3 to TRBJ1-1; 9 nucleotides line up with TRBD1. CDR1 ENHRY and CDR2 SYGVKD come from the germline V gene. Trimming took 0 bases from V and 6 from J; bases not matched to a gene: 11. CDR3 length: 17 residues. As DNA, the CDR3 is TGTGCCATCAGTGAGTCGGCTTCCGGGACAGGGCGGTCTGAAGCTTTCTTT. Protein product: CAISESASGTGRSEAFF.

The CDR3 coding sequence is TGTGCTAGTGGTTTTGGGCAGGGTCATGGCTACACCTTC. Translation gives CASGFGQGHGYTF. The chain links TRBV12-5 to TRBJ1-2, with D tentatively TRBD1 (5 bases). Germline CDR1 is LGHNT and CDR2 is FRNRAP. Trimming took 3 bases from V and 6 from J, leaving 11 bases between them. CDR3 size: 13 residues. Combining the CDR3 with reference TRBV12-5 and TRBJ1-2 gives the whole variable domain DARVTQTPRHKVTEMGQEVTMRCQPILGHNTVFWYRQTMMQGLELLAYFRNRAPLDDSGMPKDRFSAEMPDATLATLKIQPSEPRDSAVYFCASGFGQGHGYTFGSGTRLTVV.

The chain combines TRBV7-2 with TRBJ1-1; the match to TRBD1 covers 11 bases. The V gene end was trimmed by 5 bases and the J gene end by 5 bases; junction bases not matched to a gene: 4. Germline CDR1 and CDR2: SGHTA and FQGNSA. The length of the CDR3 is 14 residues. In nucleotides, the CDR3 is TGTGCCAGCAGCCGGACAGGGGGCAATACTGAAGCTTTCTTT. Residues: CASSRTGGNTEAFF.

J is TRBJ2-3 and V is TRBV15; no reliable D call. The V gene's germline CDR1 is LNHNV and CDR2 YYDKDF (reference sequence). The CDR3 contains 13 residues. V lost 0 bases to trimming and J lost 5 bases, with 6 bases between them. The CDR3 nucleotides are TGTGCCACCAGCAGAGATCCCGGAGATACGCAGTATTTT. Protein: CATSRDPGDTQYF.

This sequence joins TRBV15 and TRBJ1-1, with D uncertain. The CDR3 contains 13 residues. CDR1 is LNHNV, CDR2 YYDKDF, per germline (reference sequence). Trimming shortened V by 1 base and J by 7 bases, and 10 bases separated the two germline ends. CDR3 in DNA: TGTGCCACCAGCAGAGTACGGATCGGTGAAGCTTTCTTT. Translating gives CATSRVRIGEAFF.

The chain couples TRBV28 to TRBJ1-3, with 7 positions matching TRBD1. The CDR3 spans 14 residues. J was trimmed by 2 bases and V by 6 bases; bases with no gene match: 4. CDR1 is MDHEN, CDR2 SYDVKM, per germline. CDR3 residues: CASSLQGAGNTIYF. The CDR3 bases are TGTGCCAGCAGCCTCCAGGGGGCTGGAAACACCATATATTTT.

The CDR3 sequence: CASSMGLDSQYF. DNA for the CDR3: TGTGCCAGTAGTATGGGACTAGACTCGCAGTATTTT. This sequence joins TRBV19 and TRBJ2-3; 8 bases are shared with TRBD2. V lost 3 bases, J lost 10 bases, and 3 bases stayed unmatched. This CDR3 has 12 residues. Per germline, CDR1 LNHDA and CDR2 SQIVND (reference sequence).

This chain joins TRBV7-9 and TRBJ2-7; D uncertain. V lost 3 bases and J lost 3, with 12 bases in between. CDR3 size: 14 residues. Germline values: CDR1 SEHNR, CDR2 FQNEAQ (reference sequence). CDR3 in DNA: TGTGCCAGCAGCTTGCCAGGAAGGGACTACGAGCAGTACTTC. Translating gives CASSLPGRDYEQYF.